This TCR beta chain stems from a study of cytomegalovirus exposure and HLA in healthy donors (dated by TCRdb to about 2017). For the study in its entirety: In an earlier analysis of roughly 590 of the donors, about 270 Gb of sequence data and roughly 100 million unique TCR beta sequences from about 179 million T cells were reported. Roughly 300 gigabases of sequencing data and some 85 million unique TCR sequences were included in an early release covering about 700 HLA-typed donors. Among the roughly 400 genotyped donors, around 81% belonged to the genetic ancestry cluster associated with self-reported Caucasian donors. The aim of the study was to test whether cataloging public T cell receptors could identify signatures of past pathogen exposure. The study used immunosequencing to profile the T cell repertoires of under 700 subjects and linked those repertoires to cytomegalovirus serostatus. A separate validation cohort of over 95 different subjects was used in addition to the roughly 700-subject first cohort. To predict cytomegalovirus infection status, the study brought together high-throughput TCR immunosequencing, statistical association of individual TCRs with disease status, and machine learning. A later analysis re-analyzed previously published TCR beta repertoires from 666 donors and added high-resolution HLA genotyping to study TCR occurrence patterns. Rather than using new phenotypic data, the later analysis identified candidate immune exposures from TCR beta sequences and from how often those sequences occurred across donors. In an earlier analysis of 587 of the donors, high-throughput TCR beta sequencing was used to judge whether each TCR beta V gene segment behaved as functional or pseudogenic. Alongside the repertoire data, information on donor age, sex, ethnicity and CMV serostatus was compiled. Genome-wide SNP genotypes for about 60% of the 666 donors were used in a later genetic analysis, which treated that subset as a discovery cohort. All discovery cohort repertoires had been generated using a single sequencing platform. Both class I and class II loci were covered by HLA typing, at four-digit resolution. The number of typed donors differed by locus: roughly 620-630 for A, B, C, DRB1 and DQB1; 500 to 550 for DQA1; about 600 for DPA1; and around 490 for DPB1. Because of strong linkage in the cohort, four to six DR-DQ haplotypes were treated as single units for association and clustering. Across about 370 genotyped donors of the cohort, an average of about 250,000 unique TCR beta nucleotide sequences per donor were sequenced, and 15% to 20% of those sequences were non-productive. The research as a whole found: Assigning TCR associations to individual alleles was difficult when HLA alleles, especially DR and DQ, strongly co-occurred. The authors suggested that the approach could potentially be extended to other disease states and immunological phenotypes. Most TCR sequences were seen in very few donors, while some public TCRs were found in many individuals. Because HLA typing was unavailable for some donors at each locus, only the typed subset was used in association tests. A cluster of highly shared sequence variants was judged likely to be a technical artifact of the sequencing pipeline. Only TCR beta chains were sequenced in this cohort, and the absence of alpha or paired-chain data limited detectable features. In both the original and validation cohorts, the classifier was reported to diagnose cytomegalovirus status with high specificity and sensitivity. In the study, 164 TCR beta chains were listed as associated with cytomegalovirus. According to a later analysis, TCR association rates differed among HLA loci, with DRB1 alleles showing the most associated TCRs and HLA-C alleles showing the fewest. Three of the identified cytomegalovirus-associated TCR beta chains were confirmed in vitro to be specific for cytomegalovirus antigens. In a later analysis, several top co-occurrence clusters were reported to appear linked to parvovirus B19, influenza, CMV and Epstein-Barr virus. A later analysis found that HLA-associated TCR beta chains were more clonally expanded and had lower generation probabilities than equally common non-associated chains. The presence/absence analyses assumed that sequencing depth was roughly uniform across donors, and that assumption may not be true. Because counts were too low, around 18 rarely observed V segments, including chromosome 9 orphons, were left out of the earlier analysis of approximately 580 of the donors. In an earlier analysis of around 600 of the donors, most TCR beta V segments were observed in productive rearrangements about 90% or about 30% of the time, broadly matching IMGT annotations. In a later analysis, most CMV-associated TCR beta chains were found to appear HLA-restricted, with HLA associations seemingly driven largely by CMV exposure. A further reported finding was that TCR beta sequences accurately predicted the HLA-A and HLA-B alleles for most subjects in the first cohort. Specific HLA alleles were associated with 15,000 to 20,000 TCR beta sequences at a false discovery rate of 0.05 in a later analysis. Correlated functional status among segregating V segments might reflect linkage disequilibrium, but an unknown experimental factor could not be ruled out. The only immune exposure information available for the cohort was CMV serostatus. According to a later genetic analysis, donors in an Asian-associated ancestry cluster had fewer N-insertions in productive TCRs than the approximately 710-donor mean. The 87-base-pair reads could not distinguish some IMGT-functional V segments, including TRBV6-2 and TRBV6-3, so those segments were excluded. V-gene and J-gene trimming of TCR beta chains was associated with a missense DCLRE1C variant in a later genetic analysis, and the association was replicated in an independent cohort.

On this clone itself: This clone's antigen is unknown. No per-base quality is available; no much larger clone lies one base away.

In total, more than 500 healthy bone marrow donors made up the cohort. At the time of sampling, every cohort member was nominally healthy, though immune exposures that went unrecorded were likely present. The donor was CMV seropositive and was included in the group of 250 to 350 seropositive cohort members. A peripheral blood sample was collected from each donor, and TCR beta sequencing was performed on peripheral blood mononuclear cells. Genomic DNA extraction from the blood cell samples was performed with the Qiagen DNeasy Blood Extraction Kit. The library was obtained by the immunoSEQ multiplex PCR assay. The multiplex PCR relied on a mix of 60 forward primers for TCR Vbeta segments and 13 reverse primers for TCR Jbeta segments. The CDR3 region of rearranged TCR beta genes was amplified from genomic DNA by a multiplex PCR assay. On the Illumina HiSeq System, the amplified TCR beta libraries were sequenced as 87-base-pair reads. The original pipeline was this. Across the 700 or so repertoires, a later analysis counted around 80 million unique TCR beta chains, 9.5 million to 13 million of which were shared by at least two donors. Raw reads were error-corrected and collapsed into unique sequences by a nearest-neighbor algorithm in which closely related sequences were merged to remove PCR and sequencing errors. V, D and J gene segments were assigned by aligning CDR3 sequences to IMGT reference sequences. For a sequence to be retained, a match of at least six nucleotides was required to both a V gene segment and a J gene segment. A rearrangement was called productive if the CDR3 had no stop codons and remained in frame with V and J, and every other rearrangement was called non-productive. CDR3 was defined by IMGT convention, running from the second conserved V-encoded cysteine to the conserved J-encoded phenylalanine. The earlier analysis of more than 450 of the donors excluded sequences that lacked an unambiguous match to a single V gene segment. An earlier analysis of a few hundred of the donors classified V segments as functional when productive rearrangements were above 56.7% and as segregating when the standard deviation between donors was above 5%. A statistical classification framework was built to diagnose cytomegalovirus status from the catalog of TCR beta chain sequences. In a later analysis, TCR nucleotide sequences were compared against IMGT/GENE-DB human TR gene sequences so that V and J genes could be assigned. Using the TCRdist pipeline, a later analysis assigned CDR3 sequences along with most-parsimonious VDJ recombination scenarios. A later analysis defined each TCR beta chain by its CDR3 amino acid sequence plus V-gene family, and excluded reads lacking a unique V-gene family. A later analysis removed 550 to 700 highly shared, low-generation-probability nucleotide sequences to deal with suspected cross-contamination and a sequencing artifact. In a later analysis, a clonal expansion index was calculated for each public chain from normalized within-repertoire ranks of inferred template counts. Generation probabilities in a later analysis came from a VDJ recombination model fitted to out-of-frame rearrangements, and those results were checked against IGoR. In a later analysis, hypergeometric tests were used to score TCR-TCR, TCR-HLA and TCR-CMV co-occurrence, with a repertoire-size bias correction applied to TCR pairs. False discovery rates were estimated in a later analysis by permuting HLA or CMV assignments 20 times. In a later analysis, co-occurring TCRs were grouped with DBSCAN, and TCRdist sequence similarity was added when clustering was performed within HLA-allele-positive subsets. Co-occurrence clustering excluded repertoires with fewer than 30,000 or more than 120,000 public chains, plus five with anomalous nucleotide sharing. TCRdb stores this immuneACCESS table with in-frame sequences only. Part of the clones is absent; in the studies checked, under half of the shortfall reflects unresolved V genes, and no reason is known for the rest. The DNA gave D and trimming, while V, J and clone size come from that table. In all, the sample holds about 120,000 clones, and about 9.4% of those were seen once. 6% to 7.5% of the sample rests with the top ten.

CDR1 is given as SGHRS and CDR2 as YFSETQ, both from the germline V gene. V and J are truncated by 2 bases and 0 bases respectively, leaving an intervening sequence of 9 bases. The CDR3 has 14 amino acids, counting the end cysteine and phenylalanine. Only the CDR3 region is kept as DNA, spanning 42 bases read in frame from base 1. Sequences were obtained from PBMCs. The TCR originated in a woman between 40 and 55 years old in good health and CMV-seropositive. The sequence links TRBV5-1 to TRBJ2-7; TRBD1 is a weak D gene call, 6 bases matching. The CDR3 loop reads CASSFGTTSYEQYF. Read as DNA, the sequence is TGCGCCAGCAGCTTCGGGACAACCTCCTACGAGCAGTACTTC.